The 3 T cell receptor beta chains below all came from one sample that was sequenced in a study of CD8 T cell repertoires and HIV-1 epitope variants. The table came from immunoSEQ multiplex PCR; TCRdb's copy has only in-frame clones and leaves some out. This sample yields over 90,000 clones, of which around 75% are seen a single time; around a quarter belongs to the top ten. Sample: uncultured baseline CD8+ T cells from peripheral blood mononuclear cells (PBMCs). The source is a male donor with HIV.

The V gene is TRBV5-6, the J gene TRBJ2-7; possible D gene TRBD2, 6 bases. The CDR3 is 14 residues long. Trimming stripped 4 bases from V and 2 bases from J, with 13 bases between. CDR1 SGHDT and CDR2 YYEEEE come from the germline V gene. This CDR3 is CASSAGIPTYEQYF. For the CDR3, the DNA is TGTGCCAGCAGCGCGGGAATCCCTACCTACGAGCAGTACTTC.

The chain joins TRBV5-6 to TRBJ2-7; the match to TRBD2 covers 8 bases. The germline V gene encodes CDR1 SGHDT and CDR2 YYEEEE. V gave up 1 base and J gave up 4 bases; unmatched junction bases: 19. The CDR3 has 19 residues. The CDR3 loop reads CASSLRGGAPSLPSYEQYF. The CDR3 DNA is TGTGCCAGCAGCTTGCGGGGGGGTGCTCCCAGTCTGCCTTCTTACGAGCAGTACTTC.

The CDR3 bases are TGTGCCAGCAGTTTATACGGCGGGATCCCCTACAATGAGCAGTTCTTC. This translates into CASSLYGGIPYNEQFF. The rearrangement joins TRBV27 to TRBJ2-1, with a tentative D call TRBD2 (6 bases). In germline, CDR1 is MNHEY, CDR2 SMNVEV (reference sequence). Deletions cut 1 base from V and 2 bases from J, with 12 bases between. CDR3 length: 16 amino acids.